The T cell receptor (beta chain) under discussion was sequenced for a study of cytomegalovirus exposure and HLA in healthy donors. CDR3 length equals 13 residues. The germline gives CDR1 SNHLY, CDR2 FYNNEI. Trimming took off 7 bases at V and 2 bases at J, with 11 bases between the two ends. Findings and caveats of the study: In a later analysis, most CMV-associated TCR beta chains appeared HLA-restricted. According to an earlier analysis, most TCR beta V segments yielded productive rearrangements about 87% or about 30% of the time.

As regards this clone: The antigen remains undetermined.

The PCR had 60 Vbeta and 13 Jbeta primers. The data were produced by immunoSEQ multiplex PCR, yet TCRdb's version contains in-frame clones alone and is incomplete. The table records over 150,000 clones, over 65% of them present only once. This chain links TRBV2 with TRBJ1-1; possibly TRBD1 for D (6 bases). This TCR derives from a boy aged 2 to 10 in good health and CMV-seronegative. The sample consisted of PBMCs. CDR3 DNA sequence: TGTGCCAGCACCTCGACAGGAAACACTGAAGCTTTCTTT. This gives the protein CASTSTGNTEAFF.